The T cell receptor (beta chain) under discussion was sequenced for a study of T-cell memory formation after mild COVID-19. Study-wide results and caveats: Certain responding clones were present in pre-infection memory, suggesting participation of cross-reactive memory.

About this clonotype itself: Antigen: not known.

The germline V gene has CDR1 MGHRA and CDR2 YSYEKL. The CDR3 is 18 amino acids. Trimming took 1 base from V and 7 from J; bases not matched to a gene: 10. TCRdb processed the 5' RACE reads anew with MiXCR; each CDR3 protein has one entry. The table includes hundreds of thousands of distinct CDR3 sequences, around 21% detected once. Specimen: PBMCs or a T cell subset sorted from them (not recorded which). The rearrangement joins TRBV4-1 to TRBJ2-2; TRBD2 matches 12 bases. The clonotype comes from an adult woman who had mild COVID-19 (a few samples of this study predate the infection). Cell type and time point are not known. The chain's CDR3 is CASSQASGGAEMGGELFF. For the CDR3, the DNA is TGCGCCAGCAGCCAAGCTAGCGGGGGGGCCGAGATGGGCGGGGAGCTGTTTTTT.